A selection of T cell receptor beta chains follows, all from one sample in a study of regulatory T cells in long-lasting Graves disease. MiXCR, applied by TCRdb to the multiplex PCR reads, yields one record per CDR3 protein. The repertoire consists of 350,000 to 500,000 distinct CDR3 sequences, with around 13% occurring once and the leading ten covering approximately 15%. The data also belong to a second study, concerning T cells in Graves' hyperthyroidism and ophthalmopathy.

Here the sequenced sample was peripheral blood mononuclear cells (PBMCs), taken at new diagnosis, from a patient treated with antithyroid drugs. The receptors were gathered from a woman between 45 and 65 years old with Graves disease. The CDR3 runs from the conserved cysteine through the conserved F or W. A D gene is named only where the DNA matches it firmly. Some rows have no size entry. The others give once, few or many, or a class for an expanded clone.

TRBV2	-	TRBJ1-3	-	TGTGCCAGCAGTGAACAACTAGAAACGGGGGATCGTCTCTCTGGAAACACCATATATTTT	CASSEQLETGDRLSGNTIYF
TRBV24-1	-	TRBJ2-4	-	TGTGCCACCAGTGATTTGAGCTGGGGGGGGGCCGCCCTAGCCAAAAACATTCAGTACTTC	CATSDLSWGGAALAKNIQYF
TRBV18	-	TRBJ2-3	once	TGTGCCAGCTCACCGAAACTCGGGACTGGTGGCACAGATACGCAGTATTTT	CASSPKLGTGGTDTQYF
TRBV30	TRBD2	TRBJ2-3	-	TGTGCCTGGGGGGGGGCTAGCGGGAGGACAGATACGCAGTATTTT	CAWGGASGRTDTQYF
TRBV7-9	-	TRBJ1-5	many	TGTGCCAGCAGCCCTAGAGGCGCAGGGCACTATAGCAATCAGCCCCAGCATTTT	CASSPRGAGHYSNQPQHF
TRBV3-1	-	TRBJ1-2	few	TGTGCCAGCAGCCAAGATAGTGGAAGACTTAACTATGGCTACACCTTC	CASSQDSGRLNYGYTF
TRBV5-5	-	TRBJ2-2	many	TGTGCCAGCAGCTTTACCACAACCGGTTACACCGGGGAGCTGTTTTTT	CASSFTTTGYTGELFF
TRBV19	TRBD2	TRBJ2-6	-	TGTGCCAGTAGTAACATACTAGCGGGAGACTCCGGGGCCAACGTCCTGACTTTC	CASSNILAGDSGANVLTF
TRBV6-1	-	TRBJ2-3	-	TGTGCCAGCAATCTAGTAAGCACAGATACGCAGTATTTT	CASNLVSTDTQYF
TRBV29-1	TRBD1	TRBJ1-1	many	TGCAGCGTGTCATCCCCCTCAGGGGGTACTGAAGCTTTCTTT	CSVSSPSGGTEAFF
TRBV20-1	TRBD2	TRBJ2-3	many	TGCAGTGCTAGAGACCCGGGACTAGCGGGAGGATCAACTAATACGCAGTATTTT	CSARDPGLAGGSTNTQYF
TRBV2	TRBD2	TRBJ2-5	few	TGTGCCAGCAGTCGGTGGACTAGCGGGACCCAATACCAAGAGACCCAGTACTTC	CASSRWTSGTQYQETQYF
TRBV4-1	-	TRBJ2-7	many	TGCGCCAGCAGCCATCCCACGCAGAACTCCTACGAGCAGTACTTC	CASSHPTQNSYEQYF
TRBV20-1	TRBD2	TRBJ2-3	-	TGCAGTGCTCGAAGACTAGCGGGAGGGCCGACCGATACGCAGTATTTT	CSARRLAGGPTDTQYF